This record covers a single T cell receptor (beta chain). The record originates from a study of shared T cell receptors in the human thymus. TCRdb keeps only in-frame clones here, not all; method: immunoSEQ multiplex PCR. This sample carries roughly 410,000 clones, roughly 94% of them seen once, and the ten largest clones take approximately 0.02%. The germline V gene has CDR1 LNHDA and CDR2 SQIVND (reference sequence). Trimming shortened V by 7 bases and J by 0 bases, and 13 bases separated the two germline ends. This CDR3 contains 15 residues. The sequenced material came from thymocytes. The TCR sequence derives from a human donor. This rearrangement joins TRBV19 to TRBJ1-5; TRBD1 might be the D (6 bases). CDR3 loop: CASISPGDSNQPQHF. CDR3 bases: TGTGCCAGTATCTCCCCAGGGGATAGCAATCAGCCCCAGCATTTT.